This is a list of T cell receptor beta chains from one sample in a study of memory CD4+ T cells and cytomegalovirus serostatus. The protocol was immunoSEQ multiplex PCR, while the TCRdb copy is restricted to in-frame clones and leaves out a portion. The sample shows 61,000 or so clones, 80% of them seen only once. The sequenced sample was memory CD4+ T cells from blood. The source is an adult in good health and CMV-seronegative. Some clones in this sample may be carry-over from other donors' samples. CDR3s include the opening cysteine and the closing phenylalanine or tryptophan. The order of the fields is clone size, V gene, J gene, CDR3 protein. The size of a clone is reported for some rows only, either as once, few or many, or as a class for expanded clones.

-,TRBV28,TRBJ1-6,CASSPGGGTSPLHF
-,TRBV7-9,TRBJ1-5,CASSSGGDQPQHF
-,TRBV11-2,TRBJ2-3,CASSLFGLAGGSDTQYF
-,TRBV4-1,TRBJ2-1,CASSHLADSYNEQFF
-,TRBV6-1,TRBJ2-3,CASSEGSGGPTDTQYF
-,TRBV2,TRBJ2-2,CASRPGGGGTGELFF
-,TRBV5-4,TRBJ2-7,CASSPPDPAGLYEQYF
-,TRBV19,TRBJ2-7,CASRDRGREQYF
few,TRBV7-2,TRBJ2-3,CASRSRTGGPSTDTQYF
many,TRBV2,TRBJ1-1,CASSVFPNTEAFF
-,TRBV7-2,TRBJ2-7,CASSALAGRHSYEQYF
-,TRBV20-1,TRBJ2-1,CSARWNEQFF
few,TRBV5-1,TRBJ1-2,CASSWDKDGYTF
-,TRBV7-2,TRBJ2-7,CASSRDGGNYEQYF
-,TRBV6-1,TRBJ2-7,CASSEHVAREQYF
-,TRBV27,TRBJ1-5,CASSLSGRVGGGHYSNQPQHF
once,TRBV14,TRBJ1-4,CASSPIGGEKLFF
-,TRBV5-6,TRBJ2-3,CASSFAKDTQYF
-,TRBV4-2,TRBJ1-1,CASSQDGHMNTEAFF
-,TRBV2,TRBJ2-5,CASSTGTSSRGSETQYF
few,TRBV27,TRBJ2-1,CASSSAGGSYNEQFF
-,TRBV5-1,TRBJ1-1,CASSLRTTTEAFF
-,TRBV6-5,TRBJ1-1,CASSSASGVVTEAFF
once,TRBV25-1,TRBJ1-6,CASSASRRGYNSPLHF
-,TRBV2,TRBJ2-5,CASSGNSGRQTQYF
-,TRBV7-2,TRBJ2-5,CATGGQGLYQETQYF
-,TRBV5-4,TRBJ2-7,CASSTDSAYEQYF
-,TRBV5-1,TRBJ1-2,CASSLDSSYGYTF
-,TRBV11-2,TRBJ2-4,CASSPPSGTGIAKNIQYF
-,TRBV5-3,TRBJ1-5,CARSADRMNQPQHF
-,TRBV30,TRBJ2-1,CALAGTSGGASYNEQFF
-,TRBV5-6,TRBJ1-1,CASSLVRDNTEAFF
-,TRBV4-1,TRBJ2-5,CASSPTDRVETQYF
-,TRBV6-4,TRBJ2-4,CASIPMGKNIQYF
-,TRBV7-2,TRBJ2-3,CASSDTRAPPSDTQYF
few,TRBV10-3,TRBJ2-7,CAISESGGGPYEQYF
-,TRBV7-9,TRBJ1-1,CASSLGGVLAHTEAFF
-,TRBV7-2,TRBJ2-2,CASSATGFTGELFF
-,TRBV27,TRBJ2-2,CASRVGLAGIGSGELFF
-,TRBV5-1,TRBJ2-5,CASSPPQGAGGETQYF
-,TRBV27,TRBJ1-3,CASSPGTAGNTIYF
few,TRBV20-1,TRBJ1-4,CSVGRDEKLFF
-,TRBV4-1,TRBJ1-2,CASSQVDMGIANYGYTF
-,TRBV5-1,TRBJ2-5,CASSLQRGGQTQYF
-,TRBV7-6,TRBJ1-5,CASSLSTGLNQPQHF
-,TRBV28,TRBJ2-1,CASEGLAVPGSSYNEQFF
-,TRBV9,TRBJ2-7,CASSVGAQSSYEQYF
-,TRBV2,TRBJ2-1,CASSEAREQFF
-,TRBV7-6,TRBJ2-6,CASSLDLAGEAGANVLTF
few,TRBV6-6,TRBJ1-6,CASSPGDRDSPLHF
-,TRBV7-8,TRBJ1-1,CASSLDRGNTEAFF
-,TRBV6-5,TRBJ2-5,CASSYGASSRETQYF
-,TRBV6-1,TRBJ2-6,CASSDHRTRAGANVLTF
-,TRBV4-2,TRBJ2-6,CASSQEYGTPVLTF
-,TRBV30,TRBJ2-7,CAWRTGGGYEQYF